This note documents a single TCR beta chain sequence. The ends were cut back, 5 bases at V and 11 bases at J, with 18 bases in the middle. CDR3 length: 13 residues. The data were taken from a study of blood T cell repertoires in COVID-19. TCRdb's table, derived via immunoSEQ multiplex PCR, lists solely in-frame clones and lacks some. The sample shows some 290,000 clones, roughly 90% of them seen only once. The receptor was isolated from a woman in her twenties or thirties with COVID-19, enrolled during active disease. What was sequenced was peripheral blood. V gene TRBV12-3 or TRBV12-4 combines with J gene TRBJ1-1, with D tentatively TRBD1 (5 bases). The CDR3 DNA reads TGTGCCAGCAGTCATACAGGTCCCACCCGGGCTTTCTTT. Residues: CASSHTGPTRAFF.